A selection of T cell receptor beta chains follows, all from one sample in a study of cytomegalovirus exposure and HLA in healthy donors. Method: immunoSEQ multiplex PCR; TCRdb's copy keeps in-frame clones and lacks some. In the table there are roughly 120,000 clones, roughly 79% of which are singletons. The sequenced material came from PBMCs. The receptor source for this set is a woman younger than 35 in good health and CMV-seronegative. The CDR3 runs from the conserved cysteine through the conserved F or W. The D gene is left open where the match is weak. Size tells how often a clone was seen (once, few, many) or the class of an expanded clone, and some rows leave it out.

V gene,CDR3 length,clone size,J gene,D gene,CDR3 DNA,CDR3 protein
TRBV28,14,.,TRBJ2-7,.,TGTGCCAGCAGTCCTGCGCAGGTTGTTTTCTGGGAGTACTTC,CASSPAQVVFWEYF
TRBV7-2,16,many,TRBJ2-7,.,TGTGCCAGCAGCCCCCGAGGTTCCTATTCGGTCTACGAGCAGTACTTC,CASSPRGSYSVYEQYF
TRBV9,16,.,TRBJ1-1,.,TGTGCCAGCAGCGCCGGGGGGGCTTTGGCCCCCGTTGAAGCTTTCTTT,CASSAGGALAPVEAFF
TRBV10-3,15,.,TRBJ1-4,.,TGTGCCACCTCTGGGGCCTCTACAACTAATGAAAAACTGTTTTTT,CATSGASTTNEKLFF
TRBV7-2,14,few,TRBJ1-5,.,TGTGCCAGCAGCTTAGCGGGCGCAAATCAGCCCCAGCATTTT,CASSLAGANQPQHF
TRBV25-1,17,.,TRBJ1-1,.,TGTGCCAGCAGTGAGGGAGAGGGCAGGTCGGCGAACACTGAAGCTTTCTTT,CASSEGEGRSANTEAFF
TRBV6-1,20,.,TRBJ2-7,TRBD1,TGTGCCAGCAGTGAAGCCCTTCCGGGACAGGGGGCCACACGCTCCTACGAGCAGTACTTC,CASSEALPGQGATRSYEQYF
TRBV6-1,11,.,TRBJ1-1,.,TGTGCCGGGAGGACAAGCACTGAAGCTTTCTTT,CAGRTSTEAFF
TRBV19,13,once,TRBJ2-7,.,TGTGCCAGTAGTAAATTGGACAGTTACGAGCAGTACTTC,CASSKLDSYEQYF
TRBV4-1,14,.,TRBJ1-6,TRBD1,TGCGCCAGCAGCCTCGGGACAGGTAATTCACCCCTCCACTTT,CASSLGTGNSPLHF
TRBV19,14,.,TRBJ2-3,TRBD1,TGTGCCAGTAGTAGGACAGGGGTCACAGATACGCAGTATTTT,CASSRTGVTDTQYF
TRBV19,14,.,TRBJ1-6,.,TGTGCCAGTAGTCGGAGGCAAGATAATTCACCCCTCCACTTT,CASSRRQDNSPLHF
TRBV5-4,18,.,TRBJ2-1,TRBD2,TGTGCCAGCAGCCGGGCAGGACTAGCGGGGGGGCAAGGAAATGAGCAGTTCTTC,CASSRAGLAGGQGNEQFF
TRBV4-1,14,.,TRBJ1-2,.,TGCGCCAGCAGCCAAGTGGGGGAGGCATTTGGCTACACCTTC,CASSQVGEAFGYTF
TRBV5-1,18,.,TRBJ2-2,TRBD1,TGCGCCAGCAGCGCGGGACAGGGGGCCTTATCGAACACCGGGGAGCTGTTTTTT,CASSAGQGALSNTGELFF
TRBV5-1,14,.,TRBJ1-1,TRBD1,TGCGCCAGCAGCTGGGACAGTCAGAACACTGAAGCTTTCTTT,CASSWDSQNTEAFF
TRBV29-1,13,.,TRBJ1-1,TRBD1,TGCAGCGTCAGAACAGGGGGCATGACTGAAGCTTTCTTT,CSVRTGGMTEAFF
TRBV6-5,14,.,TRBJ1-2,.,TGTGCCAGCCGATTCGTCAGAGGGAACTATGGCTACACCTTC,CASRFVRGNYGYTF
TRBV11-1,14,.,TRBJ2-5,.,TGTGCCAGCAGCTCCAGGGCCCAGCTGGAGACCCAGTACTTC,CASSSRAQLETQYF
TRBV7-9,13,.,TRBJ1-1,.,TGTGCCAGCAGCGTGTCCCAGGGCTCTGAAGCTTTCTTT,CASSVSQGSEAFF
TRBV19,15,.,TRBJ1-5,TRBD1,TGTGCCACCACCCCCGGGACAGTGAGCAATCAGCCCCAGCATTTT,CATTPGTVSNQPQHF
TRBV30,18,.,TRBJ1-2,TRBD1,TGTGCCTGGAGTGTTTTCGTGGGGCGATACAGGGGGGACTATGGCTACACCTTC,CAWSVFVGRYRGDYGYTF
TRBV28,13,.,TRBJ1-2,.,TGTGCCAGCAGTCCCGAATTTAGCTATGGCTACACCTTC,CASSPEFSYGYTF
TRBV28,13,.,TRBJ1-4,TRBD1,TGTGCCAGCAGTCAGGGGGCGCCAGGAAAACTGTTTTTT,CASSQGAPGKLFF
TRBV30,13,.,TRBJ2-1,.,TGTGCCTGCGACAGTTTCGGCAACAATGAGCAGTTCTTC,CACDSFGNNEQFF
TRBV4-2,14,.,TRBJ2-3,TRBD2,TGTGCCAGCAGCCTGGGAGGGGGCACAGATACGCAGTATTTT,CASSLGGGTDTQYF
TRBV7-6,14,.,TRBJ1-1,.,TGTGCCAGCAGCTCAAGGTCAGGGAACACTGAAGCTTTCTTT,CASSSRSGNTEAFF
TRBV10-3,14,.,TRBJ2-4,TRBD2,TGTGCCACGACCGGGACTAGCGGGGGCGACATTCAGTACTTC,CATTGTSGGDIQYF
TRBV6-5,11,few,TRBJ1-1,.,TGTGCCAGCAGTTATCGGACTGAAGCTTTCTTT,CASSYRTEAFF
TRBV6-6,13,.,TRBJ2-7,TRBD2,TGTGCCGGGGCGGCGGGAGTGGTGAGCGAGCAGTACTTC,CAGAAGVVSEQYF
TRBV6-1,19,.,TRBJ2-6,.,TGTGCCAGCAGTGAAGGGTGGGGGCGCGTTATTCAGGGGGCCAACGTCCTGACTTTC,CASSEGWGRVIQGANVLTF
TRBV7-9,14,.,TRBJ2-7,.,TGTGCCAGCGACCACGGGGGTCCGTCTGACGAGCAGTACTTC,CASDHGGPSDEQYF
TRBV7-2,14,.,TRBJ1-6,.,TGTGCCAGCAGCTTCCAGGGTCGGAACTCACCCCTCCACTTT,CASSFQGRNSPLHF
TRBV28,15,once,TRBJ2-2,TRBD2,TGTGCCAGCAGCCACGACGGGAGGGACACCGGGGAGCTGTTTTTT,CASSHDGRDTGELFF
TRBV11-3,13,.,TRBJ1-1,TRBD1,TGTGCCAGCAGCTGGGACAGCCGGACCCAAGCTTTCTTT,CASSWDSRTQAFF
TRBV5-1,14,once,TRBJ1-2,TRBD1,TGCGCCAGCAGTTCCGGGACAGCCTTATATGGCTACACCTTC,CASSSGTALYGYTF
TRBV7-7,18,few,TRBJ2-1,TRBD2,TGTGCTAGCAGCTTAGAGGCTAGCGGGGGGGCCGCCTACAATGAGCAGTTCTTC,CASSLEASGGAAYNEQFF
TRBV7-9,15,.,TRBJ2-7,TRBD2,TGTGCCAGCAGTCCCAGCGGGGGCGCCTTTTACGAGCAGTACTTC,CASSPSGGAFYEQYF
TRBV10-1,14,few,TRBJ2-7,.,TGCGCCAGCAGTGAGTCTGTCCAGTCCTACGAGCAGTACTTC,CASSESVQSYEQYF
TRBV10-3,12,few,TRBJ1-1,.,TGTGCCACGGGGGGGGTGAACACTGAAGCTTTCTTT,CATGGVNTEAFF
TRBV6-5,15,.,TRBJ1-3,.,TGTGCCAGCAGTTACTCTGCGAGCTCTGGAAACACCATATATTTT,CASSYSASSGNTIYF